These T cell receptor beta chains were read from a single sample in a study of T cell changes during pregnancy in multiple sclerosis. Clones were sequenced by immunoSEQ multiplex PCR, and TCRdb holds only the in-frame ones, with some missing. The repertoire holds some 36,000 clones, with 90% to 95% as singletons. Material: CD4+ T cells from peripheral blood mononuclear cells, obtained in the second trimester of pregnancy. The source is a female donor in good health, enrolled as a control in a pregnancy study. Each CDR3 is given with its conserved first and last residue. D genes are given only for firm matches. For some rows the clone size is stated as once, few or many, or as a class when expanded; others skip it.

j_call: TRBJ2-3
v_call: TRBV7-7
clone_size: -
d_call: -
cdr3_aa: CASARHGTDTQYF
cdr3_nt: TGTGCTAGCGCCAGACACGGCACAGATACGCAGTATTTT

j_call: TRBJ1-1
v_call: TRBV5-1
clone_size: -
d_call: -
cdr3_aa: CASSLEGQGNTEAFF
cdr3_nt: TGCGCCAGCAGCTTGGAGGGTCAGGGGAACACTGAAGCTTTCTTT

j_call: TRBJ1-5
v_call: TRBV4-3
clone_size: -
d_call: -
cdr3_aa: CASSRTDSNQPQHF
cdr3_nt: TGCGCCAGCAGCCGGACAGATAGCAATCAGCCCCAGCATTTT

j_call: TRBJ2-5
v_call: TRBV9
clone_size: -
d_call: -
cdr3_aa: CASSARGEGETQYF
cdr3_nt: TGTGCCAGCAGCGCCCGCGGGGAAGGGGAGACCCAGTACTTC

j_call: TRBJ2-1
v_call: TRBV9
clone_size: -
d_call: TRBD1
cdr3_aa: CASSTTGVTYNEQFF
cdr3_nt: TGTGCCAGCAGTACAACAGGGGTCACCTACAATGAGCAGTTCTTC

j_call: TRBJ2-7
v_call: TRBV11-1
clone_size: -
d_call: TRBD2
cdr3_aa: CASSLGLLAASYEQYF
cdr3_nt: TGTGCCAGCAGCTTAGGGTTACTAGCGGCCTCCTACGAGCAGTACTTC

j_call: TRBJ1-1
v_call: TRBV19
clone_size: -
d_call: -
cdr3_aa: CASSIEWDITEAFF
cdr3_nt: TGTGCCAGTAGTATAGAATGGGACATTACTGAAGCTTTCTTT

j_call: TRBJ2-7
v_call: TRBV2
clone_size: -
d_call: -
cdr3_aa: CASSTWTQGGEQYF
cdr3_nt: TGTGCCAGCAGTACTTGGACCCAGGGGGGCGAGCAGTACTTC

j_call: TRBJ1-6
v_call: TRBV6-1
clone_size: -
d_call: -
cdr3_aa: CASSEAQIRNSPLHF
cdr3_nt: TGTGCCAGCAGTGAAGCGCAAATACGGAATTCACCCCTCCACTTT

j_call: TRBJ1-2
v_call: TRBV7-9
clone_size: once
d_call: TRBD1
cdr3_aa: CASSERQGSGYYGYTF
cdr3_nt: TGTGCCAGCAGCGAAAGACAGGGTTCGGGATACTATGGCTACACCTTC

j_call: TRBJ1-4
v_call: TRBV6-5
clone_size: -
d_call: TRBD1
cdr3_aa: CASRPDRAYNEKLFF
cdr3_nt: TGTGCCAGCAGACCCGACAGGGCTTATAATGAAAAACTGTTTTTT

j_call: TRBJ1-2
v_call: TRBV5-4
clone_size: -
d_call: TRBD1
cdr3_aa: CASSLVWDRGPYTF
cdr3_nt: TGTGCCAGCAGCTTGGTGTGGGACAGGGGACCATACACCTTC

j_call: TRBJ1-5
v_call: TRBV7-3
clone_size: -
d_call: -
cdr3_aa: CASSLSGANQPQHF
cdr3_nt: TGTGCCAGCAGCTTAAGTGGGGCCAACCAGCCCCAGCATTTT

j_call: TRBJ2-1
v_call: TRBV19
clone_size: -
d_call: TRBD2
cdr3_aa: CASSLLAGGRYEQFF
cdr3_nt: TGTGCCAGTAGCCTTCTAGCGGGGGGGCGATATGAGCAGTTCTTC

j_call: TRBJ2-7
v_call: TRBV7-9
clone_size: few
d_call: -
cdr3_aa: CASSTGQPPYEQYF
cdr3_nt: TGTGCCAGCAGCACCGGACAGCCCCCCTACGAGCAGTACTTC

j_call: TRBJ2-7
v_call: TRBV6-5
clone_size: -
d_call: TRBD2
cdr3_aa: CASSSSGGSYEQYF
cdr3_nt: TGTGCCAGCAGTTCTAGCGGGGGATCCTACGAGCAGTACTTC

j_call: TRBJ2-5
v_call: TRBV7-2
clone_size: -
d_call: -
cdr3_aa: CASSLAGRGASGETQYF
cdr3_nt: TGTGCCAGCAGCTTAGCGGGTCGGGGGGCTAGCGGAGAGACCCAGTACTTC

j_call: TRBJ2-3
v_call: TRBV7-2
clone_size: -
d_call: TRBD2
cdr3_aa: CASSANGGNTQYF
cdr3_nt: TGTGCCAGCAGCGCCAACGGGGGGAATACGCAGTATTTT

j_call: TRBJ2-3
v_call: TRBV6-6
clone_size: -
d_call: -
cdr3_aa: CASIYTDTQYF
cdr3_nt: TGTGCCAGCATCTACACAGATACGCAGTATTTT

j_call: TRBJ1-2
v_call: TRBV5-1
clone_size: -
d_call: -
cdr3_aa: CASSLDRTLGGYTF
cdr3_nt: TGCGCCAGCAGCTTGGATCGGACATTGGGGGGCTACACCTTC

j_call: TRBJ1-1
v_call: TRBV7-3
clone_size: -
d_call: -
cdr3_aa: CASSSDPGGTEAFF
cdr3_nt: TGTGCCAGCAGCTCGGACCCTGGGGGGACTGAAGCTTTCTTT

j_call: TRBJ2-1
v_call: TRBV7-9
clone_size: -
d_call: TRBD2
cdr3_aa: CASSSTSGGQFF
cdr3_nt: TGTGCCAGCAGCTCGACTAGCGGGGGGCAGTTCTTC

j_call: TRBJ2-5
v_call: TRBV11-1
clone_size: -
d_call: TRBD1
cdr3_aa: CASSLSGQGRQETQYF
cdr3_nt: TGTGCCAGCAGCTTATCAGGACAGGGGAGGCAAGAGACCCAGTACTTC

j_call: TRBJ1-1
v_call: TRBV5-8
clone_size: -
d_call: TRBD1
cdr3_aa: CASSLNRGAEAFF
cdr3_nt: TGTGCCAGCAGCTTGAACAGGGGTGCTGAAGCTTTCTTT

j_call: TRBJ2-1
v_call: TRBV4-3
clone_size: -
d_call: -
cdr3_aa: CASSQDRVAGRGEQFF
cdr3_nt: TGCGCCAGCAGCCAAGACAGGGTTGCCGGGCGGGGTGAGCAGTTCTTC

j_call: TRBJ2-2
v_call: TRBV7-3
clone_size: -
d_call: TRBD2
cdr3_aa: CASSPGLAGSNTGELFF
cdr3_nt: TGTGCCAGCAGCCCGGGACTAGCGGGGTCGAACACCGGGGAGCTGTTTTTT

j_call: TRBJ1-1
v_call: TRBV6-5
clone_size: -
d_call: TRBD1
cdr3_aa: CASSYTGQGMNTEAFF
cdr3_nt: TGTGCCAGCAGTTACACAGGACAGGGGATGAACACTGAAGCTTTCTTT

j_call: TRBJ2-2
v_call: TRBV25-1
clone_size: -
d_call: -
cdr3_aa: CASRSLGTGELFF
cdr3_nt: TGTGCCAGCAGATCACTAGGCACCGGGGAGCTGTTTTTT

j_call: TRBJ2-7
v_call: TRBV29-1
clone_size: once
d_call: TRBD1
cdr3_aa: CSVEGDRVAEQYF
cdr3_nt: TGCAGCGTTGAAGGGGACAGGGTCGCCGAGCAGTACTTC

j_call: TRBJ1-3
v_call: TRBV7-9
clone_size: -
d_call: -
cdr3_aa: CASPKGDTRNTIYF
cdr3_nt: TGTGCCAGCCCCAAGGGGGACACCCGAAACACCATATATTTT